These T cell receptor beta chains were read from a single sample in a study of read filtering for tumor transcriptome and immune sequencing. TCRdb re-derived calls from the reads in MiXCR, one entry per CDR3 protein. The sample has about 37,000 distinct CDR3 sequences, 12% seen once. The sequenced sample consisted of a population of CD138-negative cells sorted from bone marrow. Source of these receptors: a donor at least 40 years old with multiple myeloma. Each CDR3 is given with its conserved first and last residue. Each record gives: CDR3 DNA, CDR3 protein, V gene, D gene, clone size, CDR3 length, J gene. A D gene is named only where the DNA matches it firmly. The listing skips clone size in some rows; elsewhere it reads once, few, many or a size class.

CDR3nt: TGTGCCAGCAGCTTCTCACAGGACAATCAGCCCCAGCATTTT
CDR3aa: CASSFSQDNQPQHF
v_gene: TRBV7-9
d_gene: -
abundance: few
len: 14
j_gene: TRBJ1-5

CDR3nt: TGCAGTGCCATTTCCCAAGCGGGGGGGCGGATAGATACGCAGTATTTT
CDR3aa: CSAISQAGGRIDTQYF
v_gene: TRBV20-1
d_gene: TRBD2
abundance: many
len: 16
j_gene: TRBJ2-3

CDR3nt: TGCGCCAGCAGCTTGGTGGACAGCACAGATACGCAGTATTTT
CDR3aa: CASSLVDSTDTQYF
v_gene: TRBV5-1
d_gene: -
abundance: many
len: 14
j_gene: TRBJ2-3

CDR3nt: TGTGCCAGCAGCATCCATAGATCCAGAGCCAAAAACATTCAGTACTTC
CDR3aa: CASSIHRSRAKNIQYF
v_gene: TRBV28
d_gene: -
abundance: many
len: 16
j_gene: TRBJ2-4

CDR3nt: TGCAGTGCTCGGACTAGCGGGGGCATACGGGAGCTGTTTTTT
CDR3aa: CSARTSGGIRELFF
v_gene: TRBV20-1
d_gene: TRBD2
abundance: many
len: 14
j_gene: TRBJ2-2

CDR3nt: TGTGCCAGTAGTCTCTGGACAGACAATGAGCAGTTCTTC
CDR3aa: CASSLWTDNEQFF
v_gene: TRBV19
d_gene: -
abundance: many
len: 13
j_gene: TRBJ2-1

CDR3nt: TGTGCCAGCAGATTAGGACAGGGTGGGCAGCCCCAGCATTTT
CDR3aa: CASRLGQGGQPQHF
v_gene: TRBV12-3/TRBV12-4
d_gene: TRBD1
abundance: many
len: 14
j_gene: TRBJ1-5

CDR3nt: TGTGCCAGCTTGCCCCAGCCGAACACTGAAGCTTTCTTT
CDR3aa: CASLPQPNTEAFF
v_gene: TRBV2
d_gene: -
abundance: many
len: 13
j_gene: TRBJ1-1

CDR3nt: TGTGCCAGCAGCTTAGTGGGGATGGGACTCTACGAGCAGTACTTC
CDR3aa: CASSLVGMGLYEQYF
v_gene: TRBV5-6
d_gene: -
abundance: -
len: 15
j_gene: TRBJ2-7

CDR3nt: TGTGCCAGCTCATCCCAGGGGGTCGAGCAGTACTTC
CDR3aa: CASSSQGVEQYF
v_gene: TRBV18
d_gene: TRBD1
abundance: many
len: 12
j_gene: TRBJ2-7

CDR3nt: TGTGCCAGCAGTAAGGGACAGGGTCCAGAGACCCAGTACTTC
CDR3aa: CASSKGQGPETQYF
v_gene: TRBV6-1
d_gene: TRBD1
abundance: many
len: 14
j_gene: TRBJ2-5

CDR3nt: TGTGCCACCAGCCCTAGCGGTCCTTGGGAGACCCAGTACTTC
CDR3aa: CATSPSGPWETQYF
v_gene: TRBV24-1
d_gene: TRBD2
abundance: many
len: 14
j_gene: TRBJ2-5

CDR3nt: TGTGCCAGCAGCTTAGGCGTAGAGAACACTGAAGCTTTCTTT
CDR3aa: CASSLGVENTEAFF
v_gene: TRBV11-3
d_gene: -
abundance: few
len: 14
j_gene: TRBJ1-1

CDR3nt: TGTGCCAGCAGCTTGAGTAGTGGGACAGGGGTCGCCGGGGAGCTGCTTTTT
CDR3aa: CASSLSSGTGVAGELLF
v_gene: TRBV5-6
d_gene: TRBD1
abundance: -
len: 17
j_gene: TRBJ2-2

CDR3nt: TGTGCCAGCACCGGCGAGGGAAGCGGTGCTGCGAGGGGAGGGACCCAGTACTTC
CDR3aa: CASTGEGSGAARGGTQYF
v_gene: TRBV27
d_gene: -
abundance: -
len: 18
j_gene: TRBJ2-5

CDR3nt: TGTGCCTGGAGTGCTTGGGACTACAATGAGCAGTTCTTC
CDR3aa: CAWSAWDYNEQFF
v_gene: TRBV30
d_gene: -
abundance: many
len: 13
j_gene: TRBJ2-1

CDR3nt: TGTGCCAGTAGTATTGGTGGAGGAGACGGAGCTCGGCCCCAGCATTTT
CDR3aa: CASSIGGGDGARPQHF
v_gene: TRBV19
d_gene: -
abundance: many
len: 16
j_gene: TRBJ1-5

CDR3nt: TGTGCCAGCACCCTCGGACAGGCCTACAATGAGCAGTTCTTC
CDR3aa: CASTLGQAYNEQFF
v_gene: TRBV14
d_gene: TRBD1
abundance: -
len: 14
j_gene: TRBJ2-1

CDR3nt: TGTGCCAGCAGTTTTCTGGGGAACTCTGGGGCCAACGTCCTGACTTTC
CDR3aa: CASSFLGNSGANVLTF
v_gene: TRBV28
d_gene: -
abundance: many
len: 16
j_gene: TRBJ2-6

CDR3nt: TGTGCCAGCAGTTTAGGGGGACAGGGGGCGATAGATACGCAGTATTTT
CDR3aa: CASSLGGQGAIDTQYF
v_gene: TRBV12-3/TRBV12-4
d_gene: TRBD1
abundance: many
len: 16
j_gene: TRBJ2-3

CDR3nt: TGTGCCAGCAGCCAAGATCAAGGGTTGATGACCGAGCAGTACTTC
CDR3aa: CASSQDQGLMTEQYF
v_gene: TRBV3-1
d_gene: -
abundance: many
len: 15
j_gene: TRBJ2-7

CDR3nt: TGCGCCAGCGGGGCTGGGACTGAGGCTTTCTTT
CDR3aa: CASGAGTEAFF
v_gene: TRBV4-1
d_gene: -
abundance: few
len: 11
j_gene: TRBJ1-1

CDR3nt: TGTGCCAGCACCATCGGCGGCTCCTACAATGAGCAGTTCTTC
CDR3aa: CASTIGGSYNEQFF
v_gene: TRBV6-2/TRBV6-3
d_gene: -
abundance: many
len: 14
j_gene: TRBJ2-1

CDR3nt: TGTGCCAGCAGTGAAGAGACGGAGTCCTACAATGAGCAGTTCTTC
CDR3aa: CASSEETESYNEQFF
v_gene: TRBV6-1
d_gene: -
abundance: many
len: 15
j_gene: TRBJ2-1

CDR3nt: TGCAGTGCTAGTAGACAGTTGAGGCAAGAGACCCAGTACTTC
CDR3aa: CSASRQLRQETQYF
v_gene: TRBV20-1
d_gene: -
abundance: many
len: 14
j_gene: TRBJ2-5

CDR3nt: TGTGCCAGCAGCTTTAGCGGGGGCTACCAAGAGACCCAGTACTTC
CDR3aa: CASSFSGGYQETQYF
v_gene: TRBV7-2
d_gene: TRBD2
abundance: -
len: 15
j_gene: TRBJ2-5

CDR3nt: TGTGCCAGCTCAGTTGACAGGGGTAACGATCAGCCCCAGCATTTT
CDR3aa: CASSVDRGNDQPQHF
v_gene: TRBV18
d_gene: TRBD1
abundance: many
len: 15
j_gene: TRBJ1-5

CDR3nt: TGTGCCAGCAGCCCAACATGGGGGCAGACCTACGAGCAGTACTTC
CDR3aa: CASSPTWGQTYEQYF
v_gene: TRBV7-2
d_gene: -
abundance: many
len: 15
j_gene: TRBJ2-7

CDR3nt: TGTGCCAGCTCATCGACACAGGGGGCGGATCCTGAAGCTTTCTTT
CDR3aa: CASSSTQGADPEAFF
v_gene: TRBV18
d_gene: TRBD1
abundance: many
len: 15
j_gene: TRBJ1-1

CDR3nt: TGTGCCATCAGCCAACAATTGAACACTGAAGCTTTCTTT
CDR3aa: CAISQQLNTEAFF
v_gene: TRBV10-3
d_gene: -
abundance: many
len: 13
j_gene: TRBJ1-1

CDR3nt: TGTGCCAGCTCACCACAGGCCCGCAATGAGCAGTTCTTC
CDR3aa: CASSPQARNEQFF
v_gene: TRBV18
d_gene: -
abundance: many
len: 13
j_gene: TRBJ2-1

CDR3nt: TGCGCCAGCAGCTCCCCAAGTGGGCAGGGCCCTGCCCTTGAAGCTTTCTTT
CDR3aa: CASSSPSGQGPALEAFF
v_gene: TRBV5-1
d_gene: -
abundance: many
len: 17
j_gene: TRBJ1-1

CDR3nt: TGTGCCAGCAGCCGGGGGGGCGGAGGGAATGAGCAGTTCTTC
CDR3aa: CASSRGGGGNEQFF
v_gene: TRBV11-2
d_gene: TRBD2
abundance: many
len: 14
j_gene: TRBJ2-1

CDR3nt: TGTGCCAGCAGTTACCTGGGGGCCGACAATGAGCAGTTCTTC
CDR3aa: CASSYLGADNEQFF
v_gene: TRBV6-6
d_gene: -
abundance: many
len: 14
j_gene: TRBJ2-1

CDR3nt: TGTGCCAGCAGTTACTCGGGAAGGGGGCGGGCCACTGAAGCTTTCTTT
CDR3aa: CASSYSGRGRATEAFF
v_gene: TRBV6-5
d_gene: TRBD1
abundance: many
len: 16
j_gene: TRBJ1-1

CDR3nt: TGCAGTGCTAGAGAGGAGGTCGTACAGCCCCAGCATTTT
CDR3aa: CSAREEVVQPQHF
v_gene: TRBV20-1
d_gene: -
abundance: many
len: 13
j_gene: TRBJ1-5

CDR3nt: TGTGCCAGCAGCTTATTTGACAGGGGAACCGGGGAGCTGTTTTTT
CDR3aa: CASSLFDRGTGELFF
v_gene: TRBV7-9
d_gene: TRBD1
abundance: many
len: 15
j_gene: TRBJ2-2

CDR3nt: TGTGCCGGTAGCCCCGGGACGGGTCCGTTCGAGCGGTACTTC
CDR3aa: CAGSPGTGPFERYF
v_gene: TRBV19
d_gene: -
abundance: -
len: 14
j_gene: TRBJ2-7

CDR3nt: TGTGCCAGCAGTAGCAGGGACAGGGATGCCTACGAGCAGTACTTC
CDR3aa: CASSSRDRDAYEQYF
v_gene: TRBV12-3/TRBV12-4
d_gene: TRBD1
abundance: few
len: 15
j_gene: TRBJ2-7

CDR3nt: TGTGCCAGCAGTTGGATAGCGGGGGGGAGTGAGCAGTTCTTC
CDR3aa: CASSWIAGGSEQFF
v_gene: TRBV27
d_gene: TRBD2
abundance: many
len: 14
j_gene: TRBJ2-1

CDR3nt: TGCGCCAGTAACCGGGACACAACCTACGAGCAGTACTTC
CDR3aa: CASNRDTTYEQYF
v_gene: TRBV5-1
d_gene: -
abundance: many
len: 13
j_gene: TRBJ2-7

CDR3nt: TGTGCCACCAGTGAATCCGACAGGGGACGAACGTACAATGAGCAGTTCTTC
CDR3aa: CATSESDRGRTYNEQFF
v_gene: TRBV24-1
d_gene: TRBD1
abundance: -
len: 17
j_gene: TRBJ2-1

CDR3nt: TGTGCCAGCAGTCCTGACCCGGGAAATCAGCCCCAGCATTTT
CDR3aa: CASSPDPGNQPQHF
v_gene: TRBV3-1
d_gene: -
abundance: many
len: 14
j_gene: TRBJ1-5

CDR3nt: TGTGCCAGCAATCCTCTATCCTCTGGGGGTTACACTGAAGCTTTCTTT
CDR3aa: CASNPLSSGGYTEAFF
v_gene: TRBV12-3/TRBV12-4
d_gene: -
abundance: many
len: 16
j_gene: TRBJ1-1

CDR3nt: TGTGCCAGCAGCTTAGGACAGGGCTCGGAGACCCAGTACTTC
CDR3aa: CASSLGQGSETQYF
v_gene: TRBV7-6
d_gene: TRBD1
abundance: many
len: 14
j_gene: TRBJ2-5

CDR3nt: TGTGCCAGCAGCTTAGAAGAAGGTGAGCAGTTCTTC
CDR3aa: CASSLEEGEQFF
v_gene: TRBV7-6
d_gene: -
abundance: many
len: 12
j_gene: TRBJ2-1

CDR3nt: TGTGCCAGCAGCCCACCCGGAGCCCTGGAGCTGTTTTTT
CDR3aa: CASSPPGALELFF
v_gene: TRBV3-1
d_gene: -
abundance: many
len: 13
j_gene: TRBJ2-2

CDR3nt: TGTGCCAGCAGCTCTAGTTATGGGGACAGCCCACGATACAATGAGCAGTTCTTC
CDR3aa: CASSSSYGDSPRYNEQFF
v_gene: TRBV11-2
d_gene: TRBD1
abundance: many
len: 18
j_gene: TRBJ2-1

CDR3nt: TGTGCCAGCAGTTACTCCGGACAGGGGAGCACAGATACGCAGTATTTT
CDR3aa: CASSYSGQGSTDTQYF
v_gene: TRBV6-5
d_gene: TRBD1
abundance: many
len: 16
j_gene: TRBJ2-3

CDR3nt: TGTGCCAGCAGTTCCACGAGGGGGGCCAACGTCCTGACTTTC
CDR3aa: CASSSTRGANVLTF
v_gene: TRBV28
d_gene: -
abundance: many
len: 14
j_gene: TRBJ2-6

CDR3nt: TGTGCCACCAGTGATTTGGGACAGGGAGAGGTCGACACCGGGGAGCTGTTTTTT
CDR3aa: CATSDLGQGEVDTGELFF
v_gene: TRBV24-1
d_gene: TRBD1
abundance: many
len: 18
j_gene: TRBJ2-2

CDR3nt: TGTGCCAGCAGCTTAGCTAGCGGACGATGCAATGAGCAGTTCTTC
CDR3aa: CASSLASGRCNEQFF
v_gene: TRBV7-2
d_gene: -
abundance: many
len: 15
j_gene: TRBJ2-1

CDR3nt: TGTGCCAGCAGCTCTGATTCGGGGGCCGGGGAGACCCAGTACTTC
CDR3aa: CASSSDSGAGETQYF
v_gene: TRBV11-2
d_gene: -
abundance: many
len: 15
j_gene: TRBJ2-5

CDR3nt: TGTGCCAGCAGTGATCAGACAGGGAAAGAGACCCAGTACTTC
CDR3aa: CASSDQTGKETQYF
v_gene: TRBV11-1
d_gene: TRBD1
abundance: many
len: 14
j_gene: TRBJ2-5

CDR3nt: TGTGCCAGCAGCAGTGGGGGTCACGAGCAGTACTTC
CDR3aa: CASSSGGHEQYF
v_gene: TRBV21-1
d_gene: -
abundance: many
len: 12
j_gene: TRBJ2-7